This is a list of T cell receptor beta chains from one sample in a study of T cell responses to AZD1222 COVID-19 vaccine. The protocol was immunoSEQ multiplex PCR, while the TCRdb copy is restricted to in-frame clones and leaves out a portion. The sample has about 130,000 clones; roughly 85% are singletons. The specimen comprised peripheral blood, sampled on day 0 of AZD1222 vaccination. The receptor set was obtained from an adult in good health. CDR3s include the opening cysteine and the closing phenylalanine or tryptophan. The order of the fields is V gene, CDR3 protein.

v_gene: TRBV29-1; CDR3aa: CSVGPNSGEAFF
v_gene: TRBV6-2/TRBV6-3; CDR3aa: CASSYRQGYEQYF
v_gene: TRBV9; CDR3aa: CASSPGASGINEQFF
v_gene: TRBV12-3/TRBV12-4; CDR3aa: CASRPGTTDTQYF
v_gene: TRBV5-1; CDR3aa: CASSLGTQGYEQYF
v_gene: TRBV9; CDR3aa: CASSVAGGTSGSVSYNEQFF
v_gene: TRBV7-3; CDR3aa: CASSLFGTGRNSPLHF
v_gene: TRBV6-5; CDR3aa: CASSYSNNYEEQYF
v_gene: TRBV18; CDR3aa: CASSQIQGGNSPLHF
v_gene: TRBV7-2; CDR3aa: CASSWTSGSYEQYF
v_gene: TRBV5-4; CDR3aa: CASYGIGGYGYTF
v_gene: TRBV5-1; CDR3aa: CASSFGASGRVEEQYF
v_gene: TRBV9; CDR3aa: CASSVGAGFQETQYF
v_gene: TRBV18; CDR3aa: CASSPLGSAYEKLFF
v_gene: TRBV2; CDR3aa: CASRLDSSQPQHF
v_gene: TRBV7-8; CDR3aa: CASSLATGYEQYF
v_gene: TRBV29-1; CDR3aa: CSVAETRGANVLTF